This T cell receptor beta chain emerged from a study of T cell repertoires in cytomegalovirus infection. Study context: It was recently identified HLA-C-restricted and well-studied HLA-B-restricted CMV epitopes that the study used. Indications came from public TCR beta signatures; they pointed to CMV infection and to a matching HLA type.

This CDR3 has 15 residues. V dropped 1 base and J dropped 3 bases, with 12 bases sitting between them. CDR1 LGHNA and CDR2 YSLEER come from the germline V gene. General study points: The study found HLA-C-restricted CMV-specific TCR beta clonotypes dominating the ex vivo response.

TCRdb used MiXCR to reprocess the reads, holding one entry per CDR3 protein. The data contain 650,000 to 900,000 distinct CDR3 sequences, approximately 32% of them singletons. This clonotype has a count of ten or more. The antigen is unknown. V is TRBV4-3 and J is TRBJ1-1, with no clear D. The receptor was isolated from a human donor in good health (CMV status not recorded). Some clones in this sample may be carry-over from other donors' samples. The material was cultured CD8+ T cells from PBMCs, obtained from culture after CMV antigen stimulation. The CDR3 DNA reads as TGCGCCAGCAGCCAAGTGCTGGGTCTCTACACTGAAGCTTTCTTT. It specifies CASSQVLGLYTEAFF.